This T cell receptor beta chain was observed in a study of prognosis after radiotherapy for stage I lung cancer. With two time points in the design, 6 to 7.5 milliliters of peripheral blood were drawn at each one. The V end was cut by 1 base, the J end by 6 bases, with 9 bases between. The CDR3 covers 13 residues. Germline CDR1 is MNHNS and CDR2 is SASEGT. Starting from genomic DNA, TCR beta CDR3 was amplified through two-round multiplex PCR. First-round PCR employed TRBV- and TRBJ-specific primers for each gene. One entry per CDR3 protein results from TCRdb running MiXCR on the multiplex PCR reads. The data show around 13,000 distinct CDR3 sequences, with 47% seen just once and 25% to 35% held by the top ten.

The sequence came from a donor over 45 with non-small cell lung cancer. The genes are TRBV6-1 and TRBJ1-2, with no clear D. The starting material was PBMCs, obtained before or after stereotactic body radiation therapy (not recorded which). CDR3 region: CASSEDYGDGYTF. CDR3 DNA sequence: TGTGCCAGCAGTGAAGACTATGGGGATGGCTACACCTTC.